One sample yielded the 22 T cell receptor beta chains listed below, sequenced in a study of blood T cell repertoires in COVID-19. The data were produced by immunoSEQ multiplex PCR, yet TCRdb's version contains in-frame clones alone and is incomplete. This table holds about 90,000 clones, roughly nine tenths found once. The specimen was peripheral blood. These receptors originate from a human donor with active COVID-19. The donor label of this sample is uncertain.

This chain uses TRBV7-4 with TRBJ2-7; 10 bases agree with TRBD1. The J segment lost 1 base and the V segment lost 3 bases, leaving 9 bases of the junction unmatched. The germline CDR1 and CDR2 sequences are SGHVT and SQSDAQ. This CDR3 is 17 amino acids long. For the CDR3, the DNA is TGTGCCAGCAGCTTTGGGCCTAGGACAGGGGGTTCCTACGAGCAGTACTTC. Amino acids: CASSFGPRTGGSYEQYF. Variable domain in full (rest from reference TRBV7-4 and TRBJ2-7): GAGVSQSPRYKVAKRGRDVALRCDSISGHVTLYWYRQTLGQGSEVLTYSQSDAQRDKSGRPSGRFSAERPERSVSTLKIQRTEQGDSAVYLCASSFGPRTGGSYEQYFGPGTRLTVT.

This chain links TRBV7-9 with TRBJ1-2; no reliable D call. The V gene's germline CDR1 is SEHNR and CDR2 FQNEAQ (reference sequence). CDR3 length: 16 amino acids. Trimming stripped 8 bases from V and 2 bases from J, with 21 bases between. CDR3 sequence reads: CASGEGVGGRNYGYTF. The CDR3 DNA reads TGTGCCAGCGGGGAGGGAGTGGGCGGCCGGAACTATGGCTACACCTTC.

V and J are TRBV6-5 and TRBJ2-5; tentatively, D is TRBD1 (7 bases). This CDR3 region has 14 residues. V lost 6 bases to trimming and J lost 5 bases, with 16 bases between them. Germline assignment: CDR1 MNHEY and CDR2 SVGAGI. CDR3 loop: CASSPTGRSETQYF. Written as DNA, the CDR3 is TGTGCCAGCAGCCCGACAGGGAGGTCGGAGACCCAGTACTTC.

This chain joins TRBV27 and TRBJ2-2; D unclear. V was pared by 3 bases and J by 7 bases, with 6 bases between. This CDR3 is built from 12 residues. Germline V lookup: CDR1 MNHEY, CDR2 SMNVEV (reference sequence). CDR3 nucleotides: TGTGCCAGCAGTTTTCACGGCGGGGAGCTGTTTTTT. This codes for CASSFHGGELFF.

The rearrangement links TRBV6-5 to TRBJ1-1; the match to TRBD1 covers 7 bases. The CDR3 has 15 residues. J was trimmed by 0 bases and V by 0 bases; bases with no gene match: 1. Germline V gene data show CDR1 as MNHEY and CDR2 as SVGAGI. The CDR3 DNA follows: TGTGCCAGCAGTTACTCGACAGGGTTGAACACTGAAGCTTTCTTT. It is translated as CASSYSTGLNTEAFF.

This chain uses TRBV27 with TRBJ1-5; the match to TRBD1 covers 7 bases. Germline-derived CDR1 and CDR2 are MNHEY and SMNVEV (reference sequence). The V and J ends lost 5 bases and 6 bases, in that order; junction bases with no gene match: 10. This CDR3 region has 15 residues. CDR3 nucleotides: TGTGCCAGCAGTCTAATGTCGACAGGGTCTCAGCCCCAGCATTTT. It codes for CASSLMSTGSQPQHF.

The V gene is TRBV18, the J gene TRBJ2-7; TRBD2 aligns across 10 bases. The CDR3 runs 14 residues. The V segment lost 3 bases and the J segment 3 bases; nucleotides outside the gene matches: 2. CDR1 is KGHSH and CDR2 is LQKENI in the germline V gene. The CDR3 DNA reads TGTGCCAGCTCACCCGGGACTAGCGTCTACGAGCAGTACTTC. It is translated as CASSPGTSVYEQYF.

The rearrangement joins TRBV3-1 (or the pseudogene TRBV3-2) to TRBJ2-3; 8 bases align to TRBD1. The trim removed 1 base at V and 0 bases at J, leaving 6 bases unmatched. CDR3 length: 17 amino acids. CDR1 is LGHDT, CDR2 YNNKEL, per germline (reference sequence). This chain's CDR3 is CASSQALTGGSTDTQYF. The DNA of the CDR3 is TGTGCCAGCAGCCAAGCCCTTACAGGGGGAAGCACAGATACGCAGTATTTT.

The V gene is TRBV5-1, the J gene TRBJ1-2, with 7 nucleotides matching TRBD1. CDR1 and CDR2 (germline): SGHRS, YFSETQ. V was pared by 5 bases and J by 0 bases, with 4 bases of the junction left unmatched. The CDR3 is made up of 14 amino acids. This chain's CDR3 is CASRGTVANYGYTF. The CDR3 nucleotides are TGCGCCAGCAGAGGGACAGTAGCTAACTATGGCTACACCTTC.

The chain has TRBV5-4 and TRBJ2-5, with D perhaps matching TRBD2 (5 bases). CDR3 length: 17 amino acids. Germline assignment: CDR1 SGHNT and CDR2 YYREEE (reference sequence). V lost 0 bases, J lost 0 bases, and 15 bases lay in between. The CDR3 reads CASSLVGSGSYQETQYF. The CDR3 coding sequence is TGTGCCAGCAGCTTGGTGGGGTCGGGGTCGTACCAAGAGACCCAGTACTTC.

The rearrangement uses TRBV12-3 or TRBV12-4 and TRBJ2-2, with no clear D. The CDR3 has 13 amino acids. V was trimmed by 1 base and J by 7 bases, leaving 7 bases between them. The CDR3 here is CASSLGGSGELFF. CDR3 DNA sequence: TGTGCCAGCAGTTTAGGAGGAAGCGGGGAGCTGTTTTTT.

The rearrangement uses TRBV7-8 and TRBJ2-1; 13 bases align to TRBD2. The CDR3 loop spans 16 amino acids. Germline-derived CDR1 and CDR2 are SGHVS and FQNEAQ. Losses at the gene ends were 4 bases for V and 9 bases for J; bases not matched to a gene: 9. Here the CDR3 DNA reads TGTGCCAGCAGCTCCAGCACTAGCGGGGGGGCCGCTGAGCAGTTCTTC. Protein: CASSSSTSGGAAEQFF.

The genes are TRBV10-3 and TRBJ2-3, with D possibly matching TRBD1 (5 bases). This CDR3 is 14 amino acids long. With 6 bases removed from V and 2 bases from J, the gap between germline ends came to 12 bases. Per the germline V gene, CDR1 is ENHRY and CDR2 is SYGVKD. DNA for the CDR3: TGTGCCATCAGGACAGATTATTACACAGATACGCAGTATTTT. Amino acids: CAIRTDYYTDTQYF.

This clone has more than one count but fewer than ten. CDR3 nucleotides: TGCGCCAGCAGTAGGACCCCACAGGTCTATAATTCACCCCTCCACTTT. Amino acid sequence: CASSRTPQVYNSPLHF. The chain recombines TRBV10-2 with TRBJ1-6, with D perhaps matching TRBD1 (5 bases). The CDR3 is made up of 16 amino acids. V shed 5 bases and J shed 3 bases, with 14 bases lying between them. Germline assignment: CDR1 WSHSY and CDR2 SAAADI.

V usage is TRBV21-1 and J usage is TRBJ1-5. TRBV21-1 has pseudogene status. This CDR3 is built from 15 residues. CDR3 residues: CASSKITVINQPQHF. The CDR3 DNA sequence: TGTGCCAGCAGCAAAATTACGGTTATCAATCAGCCCCAGCATTTT.

The gene calls are TRBV18 and TRBJ1-4; TRBD1 might be the D (6 bases). This CDR3 is 17 amino acids long. V lost 4 bases, J lost 5 bases, and 20 bases lay in between. Looked up from germline, CDR1 is KGHSH and CDR2 is LQKENI. The CDR3 DNA is TGTGCCAGCTCACGATCGATACAGGGAACCCTAAATGAAAAACTGTTTTTT. Protein: CASSRSIQGTLNEKLFF.

The chain is built from TRBV27 and TRBJ2-5, with 10 positions matching TRBD2. The CDR3 covers 14 residues. The germline CDR1 and CDR2 sequences are MNHEY and SMNVEV (reference sequence). V gave up 6 bases and J gave up 6 bases; unmatched junction bases: 7. CDR3 DNA: TGTGCCAGCAGCCTCCTAGCGGGGGACAAGACCCAGTACTTC. It is translated as CASSLLAGDKTQYF.

This clone ranks as medium-sized. The chain links TRBV14 to TRBJ2-1; D not certain. Germline CDR1 SGHDN, CDR2 FVKESK. V was clipped by 8 bases and J by 4 bases, with 12 bases between them. The CDR3 consists of 13 residues. The CDR3 is CASQFSGYNEQFF. In DNA, the CDR3 is TGTGCCAGCCAGTTCTCAGGTTACAATGAGCAGTTCTTC.

This chain links TRBV18 with TRBJ2-7; D not resolved. V lost 3 bases to trimming and J lost 3 bases, with 9 bases between them. The germline CDR1 and CDR2 sequences are KGHSH and LQKENI. This CDR3 spans 13 amino acids. The CDR3 DNA sequence: TGTGCCAGCTCACCGAGGAATAACTACGAGCAGTACTTC. Translated: CASSPRNNYEQYF.

For this clone: Within the sample, other DNA sequences also encode this same CDR3. The chain is built from TRBV6-2 or TRBV6-3 and TRBJ2-2; a weak D match, TRBD1 (5 bases). Between the trimmed V and J ends, which lost 0 bases and 4 bases, there was a span of 6 bases. CDR3 length: 14 amino acids. In germline, CDR1 is MNHEY, CDR2 SVGEGT. The CDR3 region is CASSYSDSTGELFF. CDR3 sequence (DNA): TGTGCCAGCAGTTACTCCGACAGCACCGGGGAGCTGTTTTTT.

The chain joins TRBV9 to TRBJ2-2, with 7 positions matching TRBD1. V lost 0 bases to trimming and J lost 0 bases; unmatched junction nucleotides: 8. The CDR3 is 18 residues long. The germline gives CDR1 SGDLS, CDR2 YYNGEE. CDR3: CASSVGGRTGSNTGELFF. The CDR3 DNA is TGTGCCAGCAGCGTAGGGGGCCGGACAGGATCGAACACCGGGGAGCTGTTTTTT.

This clone was seen just once. The chain recombines TRBV6-6 with TRBJ1-6; no firm D call. Germline CDR1 MNHNY, CDR2 SVGAGI (reference sequence). V was trimmed by 8 bases and J by 0 bases, leaving 14 bases between them. There are 16 residues in the CDR3. The CDR3 bases are TGTGCCAGCCTGTTAGCGGGTGGCTCCTATAATTCACCCCTCCACTTT. This codes for CASLLAGGSYNSPLHF.